A single sample gave rise to the 9 T cell receptor beta chains below, sequenced in a study of regulatory T cells in long-lasting Graves disease. Arm-PCR of CDR3 regions with iRepertoire HTBI primers generated TCR beta libraries. TCRdb re-derived calls from the multiplex PCR reads in MiXCR, one entry per CDR3 protein. The table has 360,000 or so distinct CDR3 sequences, about 17% seen once; the top ten hold 20% to 25%. As for time point: newly diagnosed GD, antithyroid drugs for less than 3 months. RNA isolated from PBMCs was used to make the TCR library. The same specimen was also included in a second study, on T cells in Graves' hyperthyroidism and ophthalmopathy.

This sample comprised peripheral blood mononuclear cells (PBMCs), obtained at new diagnosis, from a patient treated with antithyroid drugs. The receptors here all came from a woman aged 18 to 35 with Graves disease.

In regard to this clonotype: A read error may be the cause here, since a much bigger clone is one base away. The rearrangement uses TRBV12-5 and TRBJ2-1; D remains unclear. This CDR3 spans 14 amino acids. The ends were cut back, 1 base at V and 2 bases at J, with 6 bases in the middle. Germline CDR1 reads LGHNT; CDR2 reads FRNRAP. The CDR3 DNA is TGTGCTAGTGGTTTGGACACCGCCTACAATGAGCAGTTCTTC. This sequence encodes CASGLDTAYNEQFF.

This clonotype has at least ten counts. The genes are TRBV5-5 and TRBJ2-5, with D uncertain. The V and J ends lost 2 bases and 4 bases respectively, with 12 bases between them. Germline-derived CDR1 and CDR2 are SGHKS and YYEKEE (reference sequence). This CDR3 region has 14 residues. DNA for the CDR3: TGTGCCAGCAGCTTTCGCTCCGTCGCAGAGACCCAGTACTTC. Residues: CASSFRSVAETQYF.

This clonotype was observed at least ten times. The chain carries TRBV20-1 and TRBJ2-7; 8 nucleotides line up with TRBD1. Germline lookup yields CDR1 DFQATT and CDR2 SNEGSKA (reference sequence). This CDR3 is built from 12 residues. The CDR3: CRTGQGDYEQYF. CDR3 in DNA: TGCAGGACCGGACAGGGAGACTACGAGCAGTACTTC.

Ten or more counts support this clonotype. The chain carries TRBV9 and TRBJ2-7; a weak D match, TRBD2 (6 bases). This CDR3 region has 15 residues. Germline V gene lookup returns CDR1 SGDLS and CDR2 YYNGEE. V gave up 6 bases and J gave up 2 bases, with 18 bases separating them. CDR3: CASTPGWGVTYEQYF. The CDR3 bases are TGTGCCAGCACCCCTGGCTGGGGGGTAACCTACGAGCAGTACTTC.

With respect to this clonotype: A read error may explain this, as a much larger clone is one base away. The chain couples TRBV2 to TRBJ2-7; possibly TRBD1 for D (5 bases). This CDR3 region has 14 residues. The V gene's germline CDR1 is SNHLY and CDR2 FYNNEI. Here the CDR3 DNA reads TGTGTCAGCAGTGAAGAGGTCAGGGACTACGAGCAGTACTTC. Translated: CVSSEEVRDYEQYF.

This clonotype showed up just a few times. The V call is TRBV29-1, the J call TRBJ1-6; 8 bases are a match to TRBD1. J was trimmed by 7 bases and V by 4 bases; bases with no gene match: 3. Per the germline V gene, CDR1 is SQVTM and CDR2 is ANQGSEA. The CDR3 contains 13 residues. CDR3 loop: CSVAQGGNSPLHF. CDR3 coding DNA: TGCAGCGTTGCACAGGGGGGGAATTCACCCCTCCACTTT.

The sample holds many counts of this clonotype. The rearrangement links TRBV12-3 or TRBV12-4 to TRBJ2-7, with D possibly TRBD1 on 5 matching bases. V lost 0 bases and J 4 bases, leaving 10 bases between the germline ends. There are 14 residues in the CDR3. The DNA for the CDR3 is TGTGCCAGCAGTTTAGCGACAGAATCTTACGAGCAGTACTTC. Protein product: CASSLATESYEQYF.

Regarding this clonotype: A much more abundant neighbour one base away suggests this may be a read error. The CDR3 does not end in the conserved phenylalanine or tryptophan, so this is likely a read error. The J gene is TRBJ1-1, the V gene TRBV2, with D possibly matching TRBD1 (5 bases). Trimming took 6 bases from V and 1 from J, leaving 12 bases between them. Germline CDR1 reads SNHLY; CDR2 reads FYNNEI. The CDR3 extends over 14 amino acids. The CDR3: CASRPGTANTEAFS. The DNA for the CDR3 is TGTGCCAGCAGGCCCGGGACGGCGAACACTGAAGCTTTCTCT.

This clonotype was recorded many times. V gene TRBV6-2 or TRBV6-3 combines with J gene TRBJ2-5; either TRBD1 or TRBD2 may supply D (5 bases each). Germline V gene sequence: CDR1 MNHEY, CDR2 SVGEGT. The CDR3 runs 15 residues. Trimming took 5 bases from V and 4 from J, leaving 17 bases between them. The CDR3 is CASSGTRGLGETQYF. As DNA, the CDR3 is TGTGCCAGCAGTGGTACGAGGGGCCTCGGAGAGACCCAGTACTTC.